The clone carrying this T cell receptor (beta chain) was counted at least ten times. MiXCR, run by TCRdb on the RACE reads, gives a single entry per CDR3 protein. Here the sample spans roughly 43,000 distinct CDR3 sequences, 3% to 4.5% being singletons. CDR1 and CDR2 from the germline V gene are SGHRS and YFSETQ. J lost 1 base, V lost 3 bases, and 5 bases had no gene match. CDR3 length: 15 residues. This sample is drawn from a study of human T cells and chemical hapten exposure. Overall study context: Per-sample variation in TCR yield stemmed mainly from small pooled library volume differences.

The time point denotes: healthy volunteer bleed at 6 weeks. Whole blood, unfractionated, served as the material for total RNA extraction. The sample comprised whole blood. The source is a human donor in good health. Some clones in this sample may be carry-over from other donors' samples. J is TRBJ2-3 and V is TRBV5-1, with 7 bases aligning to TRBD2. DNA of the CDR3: TGCGCCAGCAGCTGGGCGGGAGCGGGCACAGATACGCAGTATTTT. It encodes CASSWAGAGTDTQYF. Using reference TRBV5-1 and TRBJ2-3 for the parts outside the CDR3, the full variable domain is KAGVTQTPRYLIKTRGQQVTLSCSPISGHRSVSWYQQTPGQGLQFLFEYFSETQRNKGNFPGRFSGRQFSNSRSEMNVSTLELGDSALYLCASSWAGAGTDTQYFGPGTRLTVL.